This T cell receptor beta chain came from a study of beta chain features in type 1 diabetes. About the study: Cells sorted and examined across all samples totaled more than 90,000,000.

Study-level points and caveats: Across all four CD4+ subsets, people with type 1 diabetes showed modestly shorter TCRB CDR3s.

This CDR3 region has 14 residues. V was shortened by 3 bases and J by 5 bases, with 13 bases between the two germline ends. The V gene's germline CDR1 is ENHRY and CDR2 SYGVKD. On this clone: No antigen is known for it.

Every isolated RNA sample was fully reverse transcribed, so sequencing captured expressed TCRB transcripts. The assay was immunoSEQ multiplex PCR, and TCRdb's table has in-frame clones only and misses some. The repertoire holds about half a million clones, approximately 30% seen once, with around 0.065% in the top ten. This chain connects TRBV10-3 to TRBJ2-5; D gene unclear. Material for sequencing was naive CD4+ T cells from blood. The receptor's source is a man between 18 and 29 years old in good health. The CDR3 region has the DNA TGTGCCATCAGTGATTCGGCCGCTAGGGAGACCCAGTACTTC. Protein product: CAISDSAARETQYF.